This T cell receptor (beta chain) emerged from a study of OX40 agonist ivuxolimab in advanced cancers. For the study at large: Patients were dosed intravenously with ivuxolimab at 0.01 to 10 mg/kg every 2 weeks. The study enrolled dose-escalation patients with hepatocellular carcinoma, melanoma, renal cell or head and neck cancer.

Germline loops: CDR1 SNHLY, CDR2 FYNNEI. V gave up 10 bases and J gave up 2 bases, with 17 bases separating them. The CDR3 consists of 14 residues. Here immunoSEQ multiplex PCR was the method, and the copy in TCRdb shows in-frame clones only, minus some. The table lists around 30,000 clones, approximately 86% of them singletons. V usage is TRBV2 and J usage is TRBJ2-5, with D tentatively TRBD2 (7 bases). The source was CD4+ or CD8+ T cells sorted from blood, collected in a trial of the OX40 agonist ivuxolimab. The TCR sequence derives from an adult with an advanced solid tumor such as melanoma, head and neck, liver or kidney cancer. The CDR3 DNA follows: TGTGCCACCTCAGGGAGGGGGTTACAAGAGACCCAGTACTTC. Translated, it gives CATSGRGLQETQYF.